The 3 T cell receptor beta chains below all came from one sample that was sequenced in a study of cytomegalovirus exposure and HLA in healthy donors (dated by TCRdb to 2016 to 2017). The library was built by means of the immunoSEQ multiplex PCR assay. For the multiplex PCR, a mixture combining 60 forward primers for TCR Vbeta segments and 13 reverse primers for TCR Jbeta segments was used. TCRdb's version of the immuneACCESS table is confined to in-frame rearrangements and falls short of the full clone set. An unresolved V gene accounts for under half of the shortfall where checked; the remainder is of unknown origin. The sample table shows 85,000 to 100,000 clones, and roughly 75% are seen once. The biggest ten clones account for 7.3% of the sample. Source material: PBMCs. These receptors were collected from a man aged 30 to 45 in good health and CMV-seronegative.

The chain is built from TRBV27 and TRBJ2-3; tentative D call: TRBD2 (7 bases). The CDR3 covers 15 residues. The germline CDR1 and CDR2 sequences are MNHEY and SMNVEV (reference sequence). Deletions cut 1 base from V and 4 bases from J, with 12 bases between. DNA for the CDR3: TGTGCCAGCAGTTTATTAGGGGGAGGGCCAGATACGCAGTATTTT. It specifies CASSLLGGGPDTQYF.

The gene calls are TRBV6-1 and TRBJ2-6; D is unclear. V was cut by 3 bases and J by 4 bases, with 4 bases left in between. Germline V CDR1 and CDR2: MNHNS, SASEGT. This CDR3 is built from 13 residues. CDR3: CASSDAGANVLTF. The CDR3 DNA is TGTGCCAGCAGTGACGCGGGGGCCAACGTCCTGACTTTC.

The rearrangement links TRBV6-4 to TRBJ2-7; 8 nucleotides align to TRBD1. The CDR3 has 16 amino acids. With V trimmed by 2 bases and J by 6 bases, 12 bases remained unmatched. CDR1 and CDR2 from the germline V gene are MRHNA and SNTAGT. The CDR3 loop is CASSDLPGTGTGEQYF. The CDR3 DNA reads TGTGCCAGCAGTGACCTACCCGGGACAGGCACAGGCGAGCAGTACTTC.